These 20 T cell receptor beta chains share one sample of origin, sequenced in a study of T cell changes during pregnancy in multiple sclerosis. Profiling relied on immunoSEQ multiplex PCR, and the TCRdb table lists in-frame clones only, not all of them. The table includes about 60,000 clones, 90% to 95% detected once. This material consisted of CD4+ T cells from peripheral blood mononuclear cells, taken in the second trimester of pregnancy. The receptors stem from a female donor with multiple sclerosis, enrolled in a pregnancy study.

CDR3 coding DNA: TGTGCCAGCTCATCTCAGACAGATACGCAGTATTTT. As protein: CASSSQTDTQYF. The chain links TRBV18 to TRBJ2-3, with no clear D. The ends were cut back, 5 bases at V and 3 bases at J, with 6 bases in the middle. CDR3 length: 12 residues. Germline values: CDR1 KGHSH, CDR2 LQKENI.

This clone was detected only once. The J gene is TRBJ2-3, the V gene TRBV4-2, with 8 bases fitting TRBD2. V gave up 1 base and J gave up 4 bases; unmatched junction bases: 10. CDR3 size: 17 residues. Germline V gene sequence: CDR1 LGHNA, CDR2 YNFKEQ. The CDR3 DNA follows: TGTGCCAGCAGCCAAGGCGGGGGGCAGGCTTTTGCAGATACGCAGTATTTT. Amino acid sequence: CASSQGGGQAFADTQYF.

This chain uses TRBV10-3 with TRBJ2-7; TRBD1 is a possible D gene (5 bases). The V end was cut by 0 bases, the J end by 5 bases, with 14 bases between. Germline values: CDR1 ENHRY, CDR2 SYGVKD. The CDR3 loop spans 15 amino acids. The CDR3 protein is CAISESSQGEHEQYF. The DNA of the CDR3 is TGTGCCATCAGTGAGTCTAGTCAAGGGGAACACGAGCAGTACTTC.

DNA of the CDR3: TGCGCCAGCAGCTTGGCCGGACAGGGAGGGACTGGGGCCAACGTCCTGACTTTC. Protein: CASSLAGQGGTGANVLTF. This chain uses TRBV5-1 with TRBJ2-6; D is perhaps TRBD1 (8 bases). The CDR3 totals 18 residues. V lost 0 bases and J lost 2, with 15 bases in between. Germline loops: CDR1 SGHRS, CDR2 YFSETQ.

This chain connects TRBV19 to TRBJ1-2; D gene uncertain. The CDR3 is made up of 14 amino acids. The V gene's germline CDR1 is LNHDA and CDR2 SQIVND (reference sequence). The V gene lost 5 bases and the J gene lost 5 bases, with 15 bases spanning the gap. The CDR3 here is CASSRLGELYGYTF. The CDR3 bases are TGTGCCAGTAGTCGACTCGGGGAGCTATATGGCTACACCTTC.

The rearrangement joins TRBV5-4 to TRBJ2-1; 8 positions agree with TRBD2. This CDR3 spans 15 amino acids. V trimming: 4 bases; J trimming: 0 bases; junction bases outside the gene matches: 3. Germline V lookup: CDR1 SGHNT, CDR2 YYREEE (reference sequence). Written as DNA, the CDR3 is TGTGCCAGCAGCACGGGACTAGGCTCCTACAATGAGCAGTTCTTC. Its translation is CASSTGLGSYNEQFF.

The CDR3: CATSNDRAQETQYF. Written as DNA, the CDR3 is TGTGCCACGTCGAATGACAGGGCCCAAGAGACCCAGTACTTC. The chain carries TRBV10-3 and TRBJ2-5; TRBD1 aligns across 7 bases. The length of the CDR3 is 14 residues. V lost 10 bases to trimming and J lost 1 base; unmatched junction nucleotides: 9. CDR1 is ENHRY and CDR2 is SYGVKD in the germline V gene.

The chain is built from TRBV9 and TRBJ2-2, with TRBD2 matching over 8 bases. The CDR3 contains 16 residues. Germline V gives CDR1 SGDLS, CDR2 YYNGEE. The junction had 8 bases not matched to a gene; V was cut back by 3 bases and J by 4 bases. This CDR3 reads CASSAGLAVSTGELFF. CDR3 DNA sequence: TGTGCCAGCAGCGCCGGACTAGCCGTTAGCACCGGGGAGCTGTTTTTT.

This clone was seen a handful of times. The chain links TRBV11-2 to TRBJ1-6; D uncertain. The CDR3 totals 12 residues. V was cut by 6 bases and J by 9 bases, with 9 bases left in between. In germline, CDR1 is SGHAT, CDR2 FQNNGV. CDR3 residues: CASSNTSSPLHF. CDR3 sequence (DNA): TGTGCCAGCAGTAATACTAGTTCACCCCTCCACTTT.

The chain carries TRBV5-1 and TRBJ2-1, with 8 bases fitting TRBD2. The CDR3 loop spans 15 amino acids. In germline, CDR1 is SGHRS, CDR2 YFSETQ. V was clipped by 3 bases and J by 6 bases; unmatched bases: 8. The CDR3: CASSSGTRIGNEQFF. The DNA of the CDR3 is TGCGCCAGCAGCTCCGGGACTAGAATAGGCAATGAGCAGTTCTTC.

The J gene is TRBJ1-2, the V gene TRBV13, with TRBD1 matching over 8 bases. CDR1 and CDR2 (germline): PRHDT, FYEKMQ (reference sequence). After removal of 5 bases from V and 2 bases from J, the junction contained 13 bases not matched to a gene. This CDR3 spans 17 amino acids. The CDR3 DNA follows: TGTGCCAGCAGCATCACTTTGGACAGGGCCCTGAACTATGGCTACACCTTC. Its protein is CASSITLDRALNYGYTF.

Here the CDR3 reads CASSPLARGRISYEQYF. The CDR3 region has the DNA TGTGCCAGCTCACCCCTCGCAAGAGGGCGGATTTCCTACGAGCAGTACTTC. The rearrangement uses TRBV18 and TRBJ2-7; tentative D call: TRBD2 (5 bases). Germline V gives CDR1 KGHSH, CDR2 LQKENI. Between the trimmed V and J ends, which lost 3 bases and 1 base, there was a span of 19 bases. The CDR3 is made up of 17 amino acids.

In its sample, this clone was seen once. The chain is built from TRBV5-1 and TRBJ1-4; possibly TRBD1 for D (5 bases). V was shortened by 0 bases and J by 6 bases, with 9 bases between the two germline ends. Per the germline V gene, CDR1 is SGHRS and CDR2 is YFSETQ. The CDR3 has 14 amino acids. The CDR3 loop reads CASSLGRDDEKLFF. CDR3 in DNA: TGCGCCAGCAGCTTGGGCAGGGATGATGAAAAACTGTTTTTT.

V usage is TRBV7-9 and J usage is TRBJ2-1; 7 nucleotides line up with TRBD2. Germline CDR1 and CDR2: SEHNR and FQNEAQ (reference sequence). The V and J ends lost 4 bases and 5 bases, in that order; junction bases with no gene match: 17. This CDR3 is 18 amino acids long. The CDR3 here is CASSYLYGGTKGNNEQFF. The CDR3 coding sequence is TGTGCCAGCAGCTACCTCTACGGGGGGACCAAGGGGAACAATGAGCAGTTCTTC.

This rearrangement joins TRBV7-9 to TRBJ2-1; weak D call: TRBD1 (6 bases). The CDR3 contains 14 residues. Germline V lookup: CDR1 SEHNR, CDR2 FQNEAQ (reference sequence). V lost 1 base to trimming and J lost 4 bases, with 8 bases between them. CDR3 nucleotide sequence: TGTGCCAGCAGCTTAGATAGGGGGTACAATGAGCAGTTCTTC. The encoded protein is CASSLDRGYNEQFF.

The CDR3 nucleotides read TGTGCCAGCAGCGTAGGAGGCGGAGCCAACGTCCTGACTTTC. It is translated as CASSVGGGANVLTF. This chain connects TRBV9 to TRBJ2-6; D is unclear. Germline assignment: CDR1 SGDLS and CDR2 YYNGEE. The CDR3 runs to 14 residues. V lost 0 bases to trimming and J lost 7 bases, with 8 bases between them. The full variable domain, in which reference TRBV9 and TRBJ2-6 provide the parts outside the CDR3, is DSGVTQTPKHLITATGQRVTLRCSPRSGDLSVYWYQQSLDQGLQFLIQYYNGEERAKGNILERFSAQQFPDLHSELNLSSLELGDSALYFCASSVGGGANVLTFGAGSRLTVL.

The chain is built from TRBV5-8 and TRBJ2-3; TRBD1 aligns across 10 bases. The CDR3 is 15 residues long. V lost 8 bases, J lost 6 bases, and 12 bases stayed unmatched. Per the germline V gene, CDR1 is SGHTS and CDR2 is YDEGEE. DNA of the CDR3: TGTGCCAGTTTAAAGCCGGGACAGGGGCTTGATACGCAGTATTTT. Amino acid sequence: CASLKPGQGLDTQYF.

CDR3 amino acids: CSVTRAGGSGYTF. CDR3 DNA sequence: TGCAGCGTTACACGTGCTGGGGGGAGTGGCTACACCTTC. V and J are TRBV29-1 and TRBJ1-2, with D possibly being TRBD1 (5 bases). CDR1 and CDR2 from the germline V gene are SQVTM and ANQGSEA. The V gene lost 5 bases and the J gene lost 7 bases, with 17 bases spanning the gap. The CDR3 is made up of 13 amino acids.

The V call is TRBV5-1, the J call TRBJ2-1; 16 positions match TRBD2. The CDR3 runs 17 residues. Trimming took 0 bases from V and 8 from J; bases not matched to a gene: 5. Looked up from germline, CDR1 is SGHRS and CDR2 is YFSETQ. DNA for the CDR3: TGCGCCAGCAGCTTGGCCCCGGGACTAGCGGGAGGGGATGAGCAGTTCTTC. As protein: CASSLAPGLAGGDEQFF.

This chain uses TRBV5-4 with TRBJ1-2; no firm D call. Germline V gives CDR1 SGHNT, CDR2 YYREEE (reference sequence). The CDR3 is made up of 13 amino acids. Between the trimmed V and J ends, which lost 4 bases and 7 bases, there was a span of 14 bases. The CDR3 coding sequence is TGTGCCAGCAGCCGGTTGGAGGCCATTGGCTACACCTTC. Translating gives CASSRLEAIGYTF. Using reference TRBV5-4 and TRBJ1-2 for the parts outside the CDR3, the full variable domain is ETGVTQSPTHLIKTRGQQVTLRCSSQSGHNTVSWYQQALGQGPQFIFQYYREEENGRGNFPPRFSGLQFPNYSSELNVNALELDDSALYLCASSRLEAIGYTFGSGTRLTVV.